This T cell receptor (beta chain) was found in a study of blood T cell repertoires in COVID-19. Looking at the study overall: Spain, Italy and the United States supplied samples that represented acute and convalescent COVID-19. In each case, the material was cDNA or gDNA derived from T cells, B-cell-depleted T cells, or PBMCs.

How the authors handled the data: Using reference gene primer amplification, nucleated cell counts were estimated. Clones were read by immunoSEQ multiplex PCR, and TCRdb kept only the in-frame ones, dropping some. V and J calls and clone size are copied from that table; D and trimming were computed from the DNA. In the table there are 350,000 or so clones, more than 70% of which are singletons. This clonotype was obtained from a woman younger than 45 with COVID-19, enrolled during active disease. The source material was peripheral blood.

The CDR3 region has the DNA TGCGCCAGCAAAGCGGGAGGGTGGGGGGATGAGCAGTTCTTC. Its translation is CASKAGGWGDEQFF. The chain is built from TRBV5-1 and TRBJ2-1; TRBD2 matches at 10 bases. J lost 8 bases, V lost 6 bases, and 8 bases had no gene match. This CDR3 comprises 14 residues. The V gene's germline CDR1 is SGHRS and CDR2 YFSETQ.